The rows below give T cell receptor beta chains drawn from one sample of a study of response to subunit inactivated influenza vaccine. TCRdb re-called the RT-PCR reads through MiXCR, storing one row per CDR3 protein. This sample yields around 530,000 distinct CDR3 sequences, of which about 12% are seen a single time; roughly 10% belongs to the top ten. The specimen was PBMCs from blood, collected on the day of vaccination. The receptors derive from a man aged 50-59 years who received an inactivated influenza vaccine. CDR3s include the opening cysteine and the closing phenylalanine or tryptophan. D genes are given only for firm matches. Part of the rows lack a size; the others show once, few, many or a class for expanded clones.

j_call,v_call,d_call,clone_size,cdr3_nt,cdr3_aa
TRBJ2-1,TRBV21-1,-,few,TGTGCCAGCAGCAAAGCGCTAGATAATGGCTTTACGAGCTCCTACAATGAGCAGTTCTTC,CASSKALDNGFTSSYNEQFF
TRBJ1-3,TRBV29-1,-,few,TGCAGCGTTGAAGCTTATGGGAAGGAAAACACCATATATTTT,CSVEAYGKENTIYF
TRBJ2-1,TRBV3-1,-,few,TGTGCCAGCAGATCAGTCGGGACGGAGGGGAATGAGCAGTTCTTC,CASRSVGTEGNEQFF
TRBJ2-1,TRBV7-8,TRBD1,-,TGTGCCAGCAGCCCTCCGGGACAGGGTCCCAATGAGCAGTTCTTC,CASSPPGQGPNEQFF
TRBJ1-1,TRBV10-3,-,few,TGTGCCATCAGCTGGACAGTGAACACTGAAGCTTTCTTT,CAISWTVNTEAFF
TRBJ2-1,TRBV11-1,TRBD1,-,TGTGCCAGTTCCGGGACAGGCGTTTACAATGAGCAGTTCTTC,CASSGTGVYNEQFF
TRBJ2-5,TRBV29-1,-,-,TGCAGCGTGCGTCGCAGTCCTCAAGAGACCCAGTACTTC,CSVRRSPQETQYF
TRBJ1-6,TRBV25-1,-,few,TGTGCCAGCAGTGAGGATATCTATAATTCACCCCTCCACTTT,CASSEDIYNSPLHF
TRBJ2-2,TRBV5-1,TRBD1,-,TGCGCCAGCAGGAAGACAGGGACGAACACCGGGGAGCTGTTTTTT,CASRKTGTNTGELFF
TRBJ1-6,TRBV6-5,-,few,TGTGCCAGCAGTAATTCGGGAAGACGGTTTTCACCCCTCCACTTT,CASSNSGRRFSPLHF
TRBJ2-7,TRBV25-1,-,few,TGTGCCAGCAGTGATTACCCCCCCTACGAGCAGTACTTC,CASSDYPPYEQYF
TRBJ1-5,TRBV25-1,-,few,TGTGCCAGCAGTGAATTTCCCGAGGGCCCCCAGCATTTT,CASSEFPEGPQHF
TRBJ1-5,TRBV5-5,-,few,TGTGCCAGCAGCTTCGGGCAGAACAATCAGCCCCAGCATTTT,CASSFGQNNQPQHF
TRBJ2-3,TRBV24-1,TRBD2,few,TGTGCCACCAGTGCCAAAGCGGGAGGGAGGACAGATACGCAGTATTTT,CATSAKAGGRTDTQYF
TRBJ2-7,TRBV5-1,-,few,TGCGCCAGCAGCCTTGACGCATGGTCGGACTACGAGCAGTACTTC,CASSLDAWSDYEQYF
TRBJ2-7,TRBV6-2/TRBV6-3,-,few,TGTGCCAGCAGACCGCCTGGGGCAGGGACCAACTCCTACGAGCAGTACTTC,CASRPPGAGTNSYEQYF
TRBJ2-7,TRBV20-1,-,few,TGCAGTGCCCCGGACGGCGGATTTTCTTACGAGCAGTACTTC,CSAPDGGFSYEQYF
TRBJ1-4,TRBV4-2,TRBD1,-,TGTGCCAGCAGCCAAGAGTCTGGGACAGTTAATGAAAAACTGTTTTTT,CASSQESGTVNEKLFF
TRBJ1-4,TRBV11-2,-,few,TGTGCCAGCAGCTCGCCAGAGGGTAGGACTGAAAAACTGTTTTTT,CASSSPEGRTEKLFF
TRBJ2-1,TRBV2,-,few,TGTGCCAGCAGGGTAGGATCGGCCAATGAGCAGTTCTTC,CASRVGSANEQFF
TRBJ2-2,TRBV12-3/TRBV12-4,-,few,TGTGCCAGCAGCCAGGACACCTACACCGGGGAGCTGTTTTTT,CASSQDTYTGELFF
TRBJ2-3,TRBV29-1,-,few,TGCAGCGTTGTGGACCCCCTCGAGTATTTT,CSVVDPLEYF
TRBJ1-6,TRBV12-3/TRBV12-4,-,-,TGTGCCAGCACCATGACAGGAGATTATAATTCACCCCTCCACTTT,CASTMTGDYNSPLHF
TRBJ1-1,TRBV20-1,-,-,TGCAGTGCGTCACTCCCGGGGGCTAGCACTGAAGCTTTCTTT,CSASLPGASTEAFF
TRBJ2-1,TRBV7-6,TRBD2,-,TGTGCCAGCAGCCCTCGGGGGGGGATTGAGCAGTTCTTC,CASSPRGGIEQFF
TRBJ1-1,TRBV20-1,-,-,TGCAGTGCTAGCATTTGGGGGTCGGGTAACACTGAAGCTTTCTTT,CSASIWGSGNTEAFF
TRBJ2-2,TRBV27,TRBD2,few,TGTGCCAGCAGTGGAGCGGGAGGTTACGGGGAGCTGTTTTTT,CASSGAGGYGELFF
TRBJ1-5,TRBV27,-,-,TGTGCCAGCAGCTCACCAGGAAATCAGCCCCAGCATTTT,CASSSPGNQPQHF
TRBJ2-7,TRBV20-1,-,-,TGCAGTGCCCCAGTAACTAGCTACTACGAGCAGTACTTC,CSAPVTSYYEQYF